Each of the 8 T cell receptor beta chains below was sequenced from the same sample in a study of monozygotic twins with inflammatory bowel disease (dated 2019 in TCRdb). The method was 5' RACE. TCRdb names Illumina HiSeq 2500 as the instrument used. After the reads were reprocessed by TCRdb, one entry was made per CDR3 protein sequence, with no DNA. For this sample, the table gives about 170,000 distinct CDR3 sequences. The biggest ten clones account for 2.8% of the sample. Specimen: blood. These receptors were taken from a human donor with ulcerative colitis or Crohn's disease, or a healthy co-twin of an affected twin (not recorded which).

The chain links TRBV5-1 to TRBJ2-2; TCRdb proposes TRBD1, but this gene call is untestable without DNA. The CDR3 extends over 17 amino acids. Germline CDR1 is SGHRS and CDR2 is YFSETQ. CDR3 sequence: CASSLGQGALNTGELFF.

The chain carries TRBV6-5 and TRBJ2-1. Looked up from germline, CDR1 is MNHEY and CDR2 is SVGAGI. The CDR3 sequence is 15 residues long. The CDR3 region is CASSYRGGAYNEQFF.

The rearrangement uses TRBV11-2 and TRBJ1-2. The germline V gene encodes CDR1 SGHAT and CDR2 FQNNGV. This CDR3 is 12 amino acids long. This chain's CDR3 is CASSFGLNGYTF.

The V call is TRBV20-1, the J call TRBJ2-2; TCRdb indicates TRBD1, and absent DNA this call remains unverified. There are 16 residues in the CDR3. Per the germline V gene, CDR1 is DFQATT and CDR2 is SNEGSKA (reference sequence). The CDR3 reads CSARDHSGGGTGELFF.

The genes are TRBV12-3 or TRBV12-4 and TRBJ2-1. This CDR3 comprises 16 residues. CDR3 sequence: CASSLPAGVPYNEQFF.

This chain connects TRBV7-3 to TRBJ2-3; TCRdb outputs TRBD1, but without DNA this stays unchecked. This CDR3 comprises 14 residues. The germline CDR1 and CDR2 sequences are SGHTA and FQGTGA. The CDR3 is CASSRDQSTDTQYF.

The chain combines TRBV20-1 with TRBJ2-5; no DNA is available, so the TRBD2 call from TCRdb remains unchecked. Germline loops: CDR1 DFQATT, CDR2 SNEGSKA (reference sequence). The CDR3 has 15 residues. The CDR3 loop reads CSAGLAGVAQETQYF.

The CDR3: CAWSNSYEQYF. The rearrangement joins TRBV30 to TRBJ2-7. CDR3 length: 11 amino acids. CDR1 and CDR2 from the germline V gene are GTSNPN and SVGIG (reference sequence).